Below, one T cell receptor beta chain is given with its context. Its antigen is unknown. No base qualities exist here, and no much larger clone lies one base off it. This sample is drawn from a study of cytotoxic CD8 clonotypes in ibrutinib-treated CLL (dated by TCRdb to the early 2020s). About the study as a whole: In this cohort, about 16 patients were treatment-naive and about a dozen were relapsed/refractory, while around 18 had unmutated IGHV. Response samples were taken after a median of 12 months on treatment, ranging from roughly 6 to 36 months. Cryopreserved peripheral blood mononuclear cells were collected at three points: before therapy, at response, and at either sustained remission or disease progression. An average of roughly 270,000 productive templates and approximately 90,000 productive rearrangements was obtained per sample. Of the 85 to 90 participants in the trial, about two dozen had longitudinal samples available. Partial responses were observed in 24 patients and complete responses in 2; after a median follow-up of 68 months, remission was maintained in around 14 patients and progression was observed in around twelve. What the research found in general, with its limitations: Lymph node repertoires were not examined, and the timing of sampling was not matched between patients in sustained remission and those whose disease progressed. An increase in clonality was observed at ibrutinib response, with clonality remaining stable during sustained remission and falling back toward baseline at progression. Public clonotypes were found to be uncommon and were observed to contract or remain stable during treatment; the increase in clonality was shown to reflect expansion of private clonotypes at ibrutinib response. Baseline clonality exceeded that of age-matched healthy donors and correlated strongly with circulating CD8+ T-cell counts.

For TCR beta library preparation, roughly 2.2 micrograms of genomic DNA were isolated from cryopreserved PBMCs. Longitudinal blood samples from CLL patients on ibrutinib monotherapy underwent high-throughput TCR beta sequencing. The patients took part in an open-label, single-center phase 2 trial of ibrutinib monotherapy. Each clonotype received, on average, around 10x coverage in deep resolution sequencing performed on a MiSeq, where the target depth lay between 1 in 1 million and 1 in 200,000 T cells. TCR beta libraries were generated with the immunoSEQ hsTCRB Kit. The authors' analysis ran thus. ImmunoSEQ Data Assistant and ImmunoSEQ Analyzer were used for data analysis, and V, D and J genes were assigned according to IMGT definitions. Clonality, which ranges from 0 to 1, was calculated by subtracting the normalized Shannon entropy of productive rearrangement frequencies from one. Only overrepresented clonotypes making up at least 0.05% of the repertoire of each patient were included in the public clonotype analysis. Repertoires from around 13 age-matched healthy donors in immuneACCESS were used as clonality controls. Held by TCRdb, this immuneACCESS table contains in-frame sequences only and omits some clones. Under half of the omission traces to an unresolved V gene where checked; the cause of the rest is unknown. V and J calls and clone size are as listed in that table; D and trimming were resolved from the DNA. The sample yields about 310,000 clones; about 77% were counted once. Together, the top ten hold 5.5% to 8% of the sample.

From the cysteine up to the phenylalanine, the CDR3 has a length of 16 residues. This entry keeps only the CDR3 DNA: 48 bases, framed from base 1. At the junction V is shortened by 0 bases and J by 2 bases, with 14 bases in between. Based on the germline V gene (reference sequence), the CDR1 and CDR2 sequences are SEHNR and FQNEAQ. The sequence derives from a human donor with chronic lymphocytic leukemia. This chain joins TRBV7-9 to TRBJ2-7; no confident D gene assignment can be made. Specimen: PBMCs, collected before ibrutinib treatment. CDR3 reads: CASSLARTANTYEQYF. The nucleotide sequence reads TGTGCCAGCAGCTTAGCGCGGACGGCGAATACCTACGAGCAGTACTTC.